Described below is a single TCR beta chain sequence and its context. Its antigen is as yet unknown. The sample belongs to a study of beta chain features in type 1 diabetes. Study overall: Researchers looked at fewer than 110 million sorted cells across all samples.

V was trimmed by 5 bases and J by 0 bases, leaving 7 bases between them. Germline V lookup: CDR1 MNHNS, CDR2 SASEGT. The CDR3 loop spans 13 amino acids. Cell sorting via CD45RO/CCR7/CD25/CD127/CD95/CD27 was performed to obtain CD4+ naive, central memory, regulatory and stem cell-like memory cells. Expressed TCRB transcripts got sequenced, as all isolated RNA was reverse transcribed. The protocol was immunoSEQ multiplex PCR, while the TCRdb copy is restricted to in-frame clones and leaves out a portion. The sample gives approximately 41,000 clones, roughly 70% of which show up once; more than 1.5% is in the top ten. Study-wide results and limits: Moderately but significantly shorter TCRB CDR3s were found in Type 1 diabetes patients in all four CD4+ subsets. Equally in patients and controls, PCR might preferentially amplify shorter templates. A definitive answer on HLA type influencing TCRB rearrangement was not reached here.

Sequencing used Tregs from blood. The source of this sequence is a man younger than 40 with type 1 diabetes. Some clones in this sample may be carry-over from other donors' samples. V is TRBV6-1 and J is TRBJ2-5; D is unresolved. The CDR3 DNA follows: TGTGCCAGCAGTTCGGTGAACCAAGAGACCCAGTACTTC. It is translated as CASSSVNQETQYF.